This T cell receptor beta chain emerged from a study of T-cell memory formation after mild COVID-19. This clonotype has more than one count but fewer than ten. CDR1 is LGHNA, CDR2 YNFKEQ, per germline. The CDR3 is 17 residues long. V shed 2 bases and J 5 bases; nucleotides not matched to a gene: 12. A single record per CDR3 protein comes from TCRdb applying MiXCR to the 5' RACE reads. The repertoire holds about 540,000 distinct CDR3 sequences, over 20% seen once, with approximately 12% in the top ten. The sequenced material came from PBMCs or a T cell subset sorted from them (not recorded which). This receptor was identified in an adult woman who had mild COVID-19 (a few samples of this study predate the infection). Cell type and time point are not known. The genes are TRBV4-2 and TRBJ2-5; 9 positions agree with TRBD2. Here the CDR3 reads CASSQPPTTRGGETQYF. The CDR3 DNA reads TGTGCCAGCAGCCAACCCCCTACCACGCGGGGGGGGGAGACCCAGTACTTC.